This T cell receptor beta chain was sequenced for a study of Ad26.COV2.S vaccination and SARS-CoV-2 variants. At the level of the study: Donor joined the COV1001 Ad26.COV2.S trial arm.

Data came from immunoSEQ multiplex PCR; TCRdb stores just in-frame clones and leaves some out. The sample has roughly 460,000 clones, about 88% seen once. V was clipped by 6 bases and J by 0 bases, with 12 bases between them. Germline CDR1 and CDR2: MGHRA and YSYEKL. This CDR3 is 14 amino acids long. Treatment denoted: about 20 received Ad26.COV2.S at low or high dose, single or two shots; about 5 received placebo; per-sample allocation not given. All samples were drawn on day 63, counting from the first vaccine or placebo injection. The sequencing used peripheral blood, collected in a trial of Ad26.COV2.S vaccine versus placebo. The sequence was obtained from a person aged 18 to 65 who received the Ad26.COV2.S COVID-19 vaccine or a placebo. The chain links TRBV4-1 to TRBJ2-7; D gene ambiguous. The CDR3 DNA sequence: TGCGCCAGCAGACCACGTGTAAGCTCCTACGAGCAGTACTTC. Its protein is CASRPRVSSYEQYF.